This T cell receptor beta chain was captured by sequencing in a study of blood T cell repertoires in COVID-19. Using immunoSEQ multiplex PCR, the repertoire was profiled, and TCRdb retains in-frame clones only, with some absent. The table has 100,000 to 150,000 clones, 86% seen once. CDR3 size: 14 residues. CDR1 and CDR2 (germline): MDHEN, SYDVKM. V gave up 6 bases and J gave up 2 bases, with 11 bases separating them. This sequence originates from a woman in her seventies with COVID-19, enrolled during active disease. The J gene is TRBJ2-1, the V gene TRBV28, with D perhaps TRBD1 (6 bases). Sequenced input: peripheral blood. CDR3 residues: CASRPPGAYNEQFF. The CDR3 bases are TGTGCCAGCAGGCCCCCAGGGGCCTACAATGAGCAGTTCTTC.